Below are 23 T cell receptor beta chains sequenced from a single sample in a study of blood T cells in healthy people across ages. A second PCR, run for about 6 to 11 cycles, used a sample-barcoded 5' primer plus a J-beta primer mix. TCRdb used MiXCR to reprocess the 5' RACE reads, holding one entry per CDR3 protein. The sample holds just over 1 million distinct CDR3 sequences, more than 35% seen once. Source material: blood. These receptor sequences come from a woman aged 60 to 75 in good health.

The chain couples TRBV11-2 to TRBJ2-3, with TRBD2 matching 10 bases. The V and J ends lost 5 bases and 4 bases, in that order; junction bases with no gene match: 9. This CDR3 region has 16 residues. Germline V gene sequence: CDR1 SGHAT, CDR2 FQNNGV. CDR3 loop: CASSLRASGSADTQYF. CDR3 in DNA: TGTGCCAGCAGCCTGCGCGCTAGCGGGAGTGCAGATACGCAGTATTTT. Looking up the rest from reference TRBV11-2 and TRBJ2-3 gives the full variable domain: EAGVAQSPRYKIIEKRQSVAFWCNPISGHATLYWYQQILGQGPKLLIQFQNNGVVDDSQLPKDRFSAERLKGVDSTLKIQPAKLEDSAVYLCASSLRASGSADTQYFGPGTRLTVL.

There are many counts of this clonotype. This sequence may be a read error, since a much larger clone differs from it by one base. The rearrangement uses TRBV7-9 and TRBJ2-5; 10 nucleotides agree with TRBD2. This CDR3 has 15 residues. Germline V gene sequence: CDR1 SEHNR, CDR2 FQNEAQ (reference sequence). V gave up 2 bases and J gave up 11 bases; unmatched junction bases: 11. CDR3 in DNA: TGTGCCAGCAGCTTAACTAGCGGGGTCTACAATGAGCAGTACTTC. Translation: CASSLTSGVYNEQYF. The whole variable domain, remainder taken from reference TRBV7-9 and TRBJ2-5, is DTGVSQNPRHKITKRGQNVTFRCDPISEHNRLYWYRQTLGQGPEFLTYFQNEAQLEKSRLLSDRFSAERPKGSFSTLEIQRTEQGDSAMYLCASSLTSGVYNEQYFGPGTRLLVL.

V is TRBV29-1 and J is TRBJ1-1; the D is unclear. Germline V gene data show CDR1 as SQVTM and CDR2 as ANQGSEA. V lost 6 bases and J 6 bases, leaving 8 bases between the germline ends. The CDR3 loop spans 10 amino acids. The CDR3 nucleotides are TGCAGCGTGGAGTCGGCTGAAGCTTTCTTT. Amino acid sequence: CSVESAEAFF.

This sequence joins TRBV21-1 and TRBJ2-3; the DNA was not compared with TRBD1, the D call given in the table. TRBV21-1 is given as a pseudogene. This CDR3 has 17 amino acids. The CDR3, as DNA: TGTGCCAGCAGCAAAGATCCCGACAGGGGGTCCACAGATACGCAGTATTTT. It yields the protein CASSKDPDRGSTDTQYF.

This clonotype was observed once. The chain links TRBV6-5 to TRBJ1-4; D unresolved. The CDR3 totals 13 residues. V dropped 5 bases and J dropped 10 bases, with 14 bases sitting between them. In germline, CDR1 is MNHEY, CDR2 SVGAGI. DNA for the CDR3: TGTGCCAGCAGTGAGGGTCGAAAGGGAAAACTGTTTTTT. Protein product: CASSEGRKGKLFF.

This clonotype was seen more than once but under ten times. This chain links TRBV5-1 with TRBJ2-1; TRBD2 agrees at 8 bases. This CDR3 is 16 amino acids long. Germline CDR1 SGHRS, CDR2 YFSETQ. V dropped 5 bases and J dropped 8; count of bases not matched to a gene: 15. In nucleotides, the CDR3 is TGCGCCAGCAGTCGAAATAGCGGGACCCCTGTGGATGAGCAGTTCTTC. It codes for CASSRNSGTPVDEQFF.

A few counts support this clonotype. In DNA, the CDR3 is TGTGCCAGCAGCAATGAAGGACTAGCGGGAGAAAGGGGTGAGCAGTACTTC. Its translation is CASSNEGLAGERGEQYF. J is TRBJ2-7 and V is TRBV21-1; the D call in the table, TRBD2, was not verified against the DNA. TRBV21-1 is given as a pseudogene. CDR3 length: 17 amino acids.

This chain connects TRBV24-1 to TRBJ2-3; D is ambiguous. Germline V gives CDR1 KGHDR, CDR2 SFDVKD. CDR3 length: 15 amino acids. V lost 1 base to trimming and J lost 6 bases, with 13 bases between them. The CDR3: CATSDFSSDKDTQYF. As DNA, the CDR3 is TGTGCCACCAGTGATTTTAGCTCCGATAAGGATACGCAGTATTTT.

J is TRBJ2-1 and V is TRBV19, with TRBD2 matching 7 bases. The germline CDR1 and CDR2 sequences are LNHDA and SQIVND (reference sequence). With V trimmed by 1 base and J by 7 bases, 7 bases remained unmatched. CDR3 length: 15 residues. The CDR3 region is CASSIVGGRSNEQFF. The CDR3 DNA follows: TGTGCCAGTAGTATAGTAGGCGGGAGATCGAATGAGCAGTTCTTC. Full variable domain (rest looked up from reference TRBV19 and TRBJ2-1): DGGITQSPKYLFRKEGQNVTLSCEQNLNHDAMYWYRQDPGQGLRLIYYSQIVNDFQKGDIAEGYSVSREKKESFPLTVTSAQKNPTAFYLCASSIVGGRSNEQFFGPGTRLTVL.

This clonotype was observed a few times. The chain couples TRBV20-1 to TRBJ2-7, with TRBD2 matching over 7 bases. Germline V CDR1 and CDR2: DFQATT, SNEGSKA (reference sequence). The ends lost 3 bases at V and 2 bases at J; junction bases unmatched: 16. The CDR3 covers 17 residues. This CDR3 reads CSARRTGTTSWAYEQYF. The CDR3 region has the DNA TGCAGTGCTAGGCGAACCGGGACTACCTCGTGGGCCTACGAGCAGTACTTC.

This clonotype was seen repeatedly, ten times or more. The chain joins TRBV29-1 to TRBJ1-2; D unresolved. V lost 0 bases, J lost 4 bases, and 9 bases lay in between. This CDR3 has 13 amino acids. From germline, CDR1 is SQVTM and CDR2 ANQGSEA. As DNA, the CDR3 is TGCAGCGTTGAAGATCGAACGGGCTATGGCTACACCTTC. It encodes CSVEDRTGYGYTF.

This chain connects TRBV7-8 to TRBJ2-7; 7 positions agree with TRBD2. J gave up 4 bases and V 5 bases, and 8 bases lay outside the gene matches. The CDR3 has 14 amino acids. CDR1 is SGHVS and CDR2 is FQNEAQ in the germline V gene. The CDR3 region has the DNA TGTGCCAGCAGCCCCCTATCGCGGGAGTACGAGCAGTACTTC. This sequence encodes CASSPLSREYEQYF.

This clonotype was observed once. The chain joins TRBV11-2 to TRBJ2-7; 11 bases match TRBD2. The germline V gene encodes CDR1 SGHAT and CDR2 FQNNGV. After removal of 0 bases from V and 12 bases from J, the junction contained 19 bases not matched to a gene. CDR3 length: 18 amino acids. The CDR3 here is CASSLEGTSGITYDTGYF. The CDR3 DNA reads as TGTGCCAGCAGCTTAGAAGGGACTAGCGGAATAACCTACGACACGGGGTACTTC.

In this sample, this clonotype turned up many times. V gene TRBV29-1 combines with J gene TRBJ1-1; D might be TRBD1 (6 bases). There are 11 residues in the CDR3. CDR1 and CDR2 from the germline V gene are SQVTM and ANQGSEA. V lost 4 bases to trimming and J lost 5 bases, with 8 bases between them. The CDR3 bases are TGCAGCGTTGTACAGGGTACTGAAGCTTTCTTT. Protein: CSVVQGTEAFF.

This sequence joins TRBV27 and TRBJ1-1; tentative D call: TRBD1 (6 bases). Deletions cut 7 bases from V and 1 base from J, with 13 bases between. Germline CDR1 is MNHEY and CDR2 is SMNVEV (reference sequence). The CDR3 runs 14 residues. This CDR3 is CASTSGGGNTEAFF. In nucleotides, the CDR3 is TGTGCCAGCACCTCAGGAGGGGGGAACACTGAAGCTTTCTTT.

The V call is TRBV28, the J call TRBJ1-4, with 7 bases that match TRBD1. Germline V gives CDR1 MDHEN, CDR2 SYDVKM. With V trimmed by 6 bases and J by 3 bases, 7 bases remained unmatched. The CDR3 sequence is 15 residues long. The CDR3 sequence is CASSFGTEANEKLFF. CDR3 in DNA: TGTGCCAGCAGCTTCGGGACAGAAGCTAATGAAAAACTGTTTTTT.

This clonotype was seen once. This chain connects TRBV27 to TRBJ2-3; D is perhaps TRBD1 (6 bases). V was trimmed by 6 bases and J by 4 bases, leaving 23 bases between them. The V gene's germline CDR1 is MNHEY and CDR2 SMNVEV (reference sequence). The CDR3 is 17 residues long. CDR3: CASSPLVHRDRSDTQYF. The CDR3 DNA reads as TGTGCCAGCAGCCCTTTGGTCCACAGGGATCGATCAGATACGCAGTATTTT.

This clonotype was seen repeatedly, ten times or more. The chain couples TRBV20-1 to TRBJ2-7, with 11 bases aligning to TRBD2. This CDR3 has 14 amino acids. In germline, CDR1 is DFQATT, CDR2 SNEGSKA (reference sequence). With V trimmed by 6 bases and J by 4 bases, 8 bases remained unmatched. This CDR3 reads CSATGLAGGYEQYF. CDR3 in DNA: TGCAGTGCCACCGGACTAGCGGGTGGGTACGAGCAGTACTTC.

The CDR3 spells CAWSWGAKNEQFF. CDR3 DNA: TGTGCCTGGAGTTGGGGGGCTAAGAATGAGCAGTTCTTC. The chain has TRBV30 and TRBJ2-1, with D perhaps matching TRBD1 or TRBD2 (6 bases each). Trimming removed 2 bases at V and 7 bases at J, with 12 bases between. CDR3 length: 13 amino acids. The germline V gene has CDR1 GTSNPN and CDR2 SVGIG (reference sequence).

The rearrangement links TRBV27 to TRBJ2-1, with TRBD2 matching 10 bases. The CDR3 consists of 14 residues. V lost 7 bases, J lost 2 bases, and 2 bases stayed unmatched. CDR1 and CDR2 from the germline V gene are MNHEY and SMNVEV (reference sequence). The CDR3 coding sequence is TGTGCCAGCAAGGGGACTAGCGCCTACAATGAGCAGTTCTTC. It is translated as CASKGTSAYNEQFF.

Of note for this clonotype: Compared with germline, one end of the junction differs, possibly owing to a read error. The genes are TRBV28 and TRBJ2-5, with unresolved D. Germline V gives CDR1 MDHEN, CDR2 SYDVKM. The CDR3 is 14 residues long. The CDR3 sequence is CASSVWEGTQTQYF. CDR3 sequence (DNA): TGTGCCAGCAGTGTATGGGAAGGTACTCAGACCCAGTACTTC.

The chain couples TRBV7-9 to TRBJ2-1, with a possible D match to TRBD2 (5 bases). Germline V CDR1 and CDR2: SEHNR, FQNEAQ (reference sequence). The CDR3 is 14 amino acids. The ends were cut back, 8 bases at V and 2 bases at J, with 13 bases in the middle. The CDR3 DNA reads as TGTGCCAGCGGAGGCCCTGCAGCCTACAATGAGCAGTTCTTC. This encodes CASGGPAAYNEQFF.

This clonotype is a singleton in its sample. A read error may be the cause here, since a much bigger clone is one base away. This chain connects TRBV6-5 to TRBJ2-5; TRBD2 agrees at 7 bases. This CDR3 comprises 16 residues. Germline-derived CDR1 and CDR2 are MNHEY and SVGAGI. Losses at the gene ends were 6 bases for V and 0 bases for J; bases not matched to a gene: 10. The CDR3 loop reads CASRKRAGIDQETQYF. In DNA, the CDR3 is TGTGCCAGCAGAAAGAGAGCGGGGATAGACCAAGAGACCCAGTACTTC.